The 25 T cell receptor beta chains in this list originate from one sample, sequenced in a study of a mutant IDH1 vaccine in newly diagnosed glioma. This sample's time point: baseline, week 1 (first vaccination visit). Treatment here: pre-vaccination baseline after standard-of-care therapy. Sequencing used immunoSEQ multiplex PCR; TCRdb keeps in-frame clones, though not all of them. The sample has about 27,000 clones; 93% are singletons. The sequences come from PBMCs, collected from a glioma patient treated with radiotherapy, temozolomide or both. These receptors came from a man aged 35-49 years with glioma.

The chain employs TRBV21-1 and TRBJ1-5. TRBV21-1 is a pseudogene. This CDR3 contains 18 residues. The CDR3 DNA follows: TGTGCCAGCAGCAAAGCCGTTCTTAGCGTCCAGCAAAATCAGCCCCAGCATTTT. Its protein is CASSKAVLSVQQNQPQHF.

V is TRBV19 and J is TRBJ1-2; D ambiguous. The germline V gene encodes CDR1 LNHDA and CDR2 SQIVND (reference sequence). This CDR3 region has 15 residues. Trimming took 1 base from V and 7 from J, leaving 16 bases between them. The CDR3 nucleotides are TGTGCCAGTAGTATAGGGGGAGGCAGAAGACGTGGCTACACCTTC. It is translated as CASSIGGGRRRGYTF.

This chain connects TRBV4-1 to TRBJ2-3, with 9 bases lining up with TRBD2. There are 17 residues in the CDR3. V was clipped by 2 bases and J by 0 bases; unmatched bases: 6. CDR1 is MGHRA, CDR2 YSYEKL, per germline. The CDR3 DNA follows: TGCGCCAGCAGCCAATTCCCCGCGGGAGGGAGCACAGATACGCAGTATTTT. Encoded protein: CASSQFPAGGSTDTQYF.

V usage is TRBV7-8 and J usage is TRBJ1-2, with D perhaps matching TRBD1 (6 bases). The CDR3 contains 14 residues. V was clipped by 2 bases and J by 8 bases, with 15 bases between them. Germline V CDR1 and CDR2: SGHVS, FQNEAQ. This chain's CDR3 is CASSLTGQLGGYTF. CDR3 nucleotide sequence: TGTGCCAGCAGCTTAACCGGACAGCTGGGCGGCTACACCTTC.

The rearrangement links TRBV9 to TRBJ1-1; 10 nucleotides agree with TRBD1. This CDR3 is built from 15 residues. J was trimmed by 6 bases and V by 1 base; bases with no gene match: 6. CDR1 is SGDLS, CDR2 YYNGEE, per germline. The chain's CDR3 is CASSVWTGGEAEAFF. In nucleotides, the CDR3 is TGTGCCAGCAGCGTATGGACAGGGGGGGAGGCTGAAGCTTTCTTT.

The rearrangement joins TRBV9 to TRBJ2-5; D remains unclear. Germline CDR1 is SGDLS and CDR2 is YYNGEE. The CDR3 is made up of 13 amino acids. Trimming shortened V by 3 bases and J by 2 bases, and 8 bases separated the two germline ends. CDR3 region: CASSGGPQETQYF. The DNA of the CDR3 is TGTGCCAGCAGCGGTGGGCCACAAGAGACCCAGTACTTC.

The CDR3 sequence is CASSLEAGRSGNTIYF. The CDR3 DNA reads as TGTGCCAGCAGCTTAGAGGCAGGCCGATCTGGAAACACCATATATTTT. This chain links TRBV7-9 with TRBJ1-3; unclear D gene. The germline CDR1 and CDR2 sequences are SEHNR and FQNEAQ (reference sequence). Deletions cut 1 base from V and 1 base from J, with 11 bases between. The CDR3 has 16 residues.

The chain is built from TRBV5-1 and TRBJ2-7, with 7 bases lining up with TRBD1. Germline V lookup: CDR1 SGHRS, CDR2 YFSETQ. Unmatched junction bases numbered 8, after V lost 2 bases and J lost 0 bases. The CDR3 sequence is 16 residues long. The CDR3, as DNA: TGCGCCAGCAGCTTACACACGGGACAGCTCTCCTACGAGCAGTACTTC. It specifies CASSLHTGQLSYEQYF. The full variable domain, with the rest looked up from reference TRBV5-1 and TRBJ2-7, is KAGVTQTPRYLIKTRGQQVTLSCSPISGHRSVSWYQQTPGQGLQFLFEYFSETQRNKGNFPGRFSGRQFSNSRSEMNVSTLELGDSALYLCASSLHTGQLSYEQYFGPGTRLTVT.

This clone was seen just once. This chain joins TRBV9 and TRBJ1-1; maybe TRBD1 (5 bases). Germline lookup yields CDR1 SGDLS and CDR2 YYNGEE. The CDR3 length is 14 residues. V was clipped by 1 base and J by 4 bases, with 11 bases between them. CDR3 nucleotides: TGTGCCAGCAGCGTATCGGGGGGGTTCACTGAAGCTTTCTTT. Residues: CASSVSGGFTEAFF.

This chain connects TRBV4-3 to TRBJ1-1, with D unresolved. The V end lost 4 bases, the J end lost 0 bases, and 6 bases lay between the germline ends. The CDR3 length is 13 residues. Per the germline V gene, CDR1 is LGHNA and CDR2 is YSLEER. CDR3 nucleotide sequence: TGCGCCAGCAGCCGGGCGATGAACACTGAAGCTTTCTTT. Amino acid sequence: CASSRAMNTEAFF.

The chain uses TRBV27 and TRBJ1-6, with a possible D match to TRBD1 (6 bases). Trimming cost V 5 bases and J 10 bases, with 15 bases left between them. Per germline, CDR1 MNHEY and CDR2 SMNVEV (reference sequence). The CDR3 extends over 14 amino acids. The CDR3 sequence is CASSKQGLRSPLHF. The DNA for the CDR3 is TGTGCCAGCAGTAAACAGGGATTGAGATCACCCCTCCACTTT.

This clone was counted a single time. This sequence joins TRBV11-2 and TRBJ1-1; 9 bases match TRBD1. Unmatched junction bases numbered 8, after V lost 6 bases and J lost 0 bases. This CDR3 contains 16 residues. Germline V CDR1 and CDR2: SGHAT, FQNNGV. The CDR3 DNA sequence: TGTGCCAGCAGAAAAGGGACAGGGCTTTTGAACACTGAAGCTTTCTTT. This codes for CASRKGTGLLNTEAFF.

The chain couples TRBV6-5 to TRBJ2-5, with 10 bases identical to TRBD1. The germline V gene encodes CDR1 MNHEY and CDR2 SVGAGI. V was clipped by 2 bases and J by 2 bases; unmatched bases: 2. This CDR3 contains 15 residues. DNA of the CDR3: TGTGCCAGCAGTTACCTGGGACAGGGGCAAGAGACCCAGTACTTC. Translating it yields CASSYLGQGQETQYF.

The DNA for the CDR3 is TGTGCCAGCAGCTTAGGACTAGCTTCCCAAGAGACCCAGTACTTC. Translated, it gives CASSLGLASQETQYF. The rearrangement joins TRBV5-5 to TRBJ2-5; 8 bases match TRBD2. The V gene end was trimmed by 2 bases and the J gene end by 1 base; junction bases not matched to a gene: 4. There are 15 residues in the CDR3. CDR1 and CDR2 (germline): SGHKS, YYEKEE (reference sequence).

The CDR3 nucleotides read TGTGCCAGCAGCATAACGGCGGGACAGTATAGCAATCAGCCCCAGCATTTT. Its translation: CASSITAGQYSNQPQHF. V is TRBV5-6 and J is TRBJ1-5, with TRBD1 matching over 7 bases. The germline V gene has CDR1 SGHDT and CDR2 YYEEEE. V gave up 4 bases and J gave up 0 bases; unmatched junction bases: 10. The CDR3 runs 17 residues.

This clone was counted once. The V gene is TRBV5-1, the J gene TRBJ1-4; D is unresolved. Per germline, CDR1 SGHRS and CDR2 YFSETQ. This CDR3 is 12 amino acids long. Trimming stripped 4 bases from V and 5 bases from J, with 6 bases between. The CDR3 protein is CASSAQNEKLFF. For the CDR3, the DNA is TGCGCCAGCAGCGCCCAAAATGAAAAACTGTTTTTT.

The V call is TRBV6-5, the J call TRBJ2-2; tentative D call: TRBD2 (6 bases). V gave up 5 bases and J gave up 4 bases, with 11 bases separating them. The CDR3 loop spans 14 amino acids. CDR1 and CDR2 from the germline V gene are MNHEY and SVGAGI. The CDR3 nucleotides read TGTGCCAGCAGTCAGCTAGCGTTCACCGGGGAGCTGTTTTTT. The encoded protein is CASSQLAFTGELFF.

The chain links TRBV14 to TRBJ2-1, with 10 bases lining up with TRBD2. Germline values: CDR1 SGHDN, CDR2 FVKESK. V was clipped by 2 bases and J by 4 bases; unmatched bases: 5. The CDR3 covers 16 residues. CDR3: CASSQRTSGGYNEQFF. The CDR3 bases are TGTGCCAGCAGCCAACGGACTAGCGGAGGTTACAATGAGCAGTTCTTC. The whole variable domain, remainder taken from reference TRBV14 and TRBJ2-1, is EAGVTQFPSHSVIEKGQTVTLRCDPISGHDNLYWYRRVMGKEIKFLLHFVKESKQDESGMPNNRFLAERTGGTYSTLKVQPAELEDSGVYFCASSQRTSGGYNEQFFGPGTRLTVL.

This sequence joins TRBV25-1 and TRBJ2-7, with unresolved D. This CDR3 is built from 11 residues. Germline CDR1 MGHDK, CDR2 SYGVNS. With 8 bases removed from V and 5 bases from J, the gap between germline ends came to 10 bases. CDR3 sequence: CASGEFNEQYF. The CDR3 DNA reads as TGTGCCAGCGGAGAATTCAACGAGCAGTACTTC.

CDR3: CASSEGLAGDTYEQYF. CDR3 DNA sequence: TGTGCCAGCAGTGAAGGTTTAGCGGGGGACACCTACGAGCAGTACTTC. The genes are TRBV2 and TRBJ2-7; 9 bases align to TRBD2. Germline V gene sequence: CDR1 SNHLY, CDR2 FYNNEI. J lost 2 bases, V lost 1 base, and 6 bases had no gene match. The CDR3 has 16 residues.

The chain uses TRBV27 and TRBJ2-5, with TRBD1 matching over 9 bases. The CDR3 spans 16 residues. Germline V gene sequence: CDR1 MNHEY, CDR2 SMNVEV (reference sequence). The V gene end was trimmed by 5 bases and the J gene end by 4 bases; junction bases not matched to a gene: 11. CDR3 loop: CASSGNRGRVVETQYF. In DNA form, the CDR3 reads TGTGCCAGCAGTGGAAACAGGGGGCGAGTCGTAGAGACCCAGTACTTC.

V is TRBV5-4 and J is TRBJ1-2, with unresolved D. V shed 3 bases and J shed 1 base, with 13 bases lying between them. The CDR3 covers 15 residues. The V gene's germline CDR1 is SGHNT and CDR2 YYREEE (reference sequence). The DNA for the CDR3 is TGTGCCAGCAGCTCTAAACTAGACAATAACTATGGCTACACCTTC. It translates to CASSSKLDNNYGYTF.

V is TRBV5-4 and J is TRBJ2-7, with 9 bases aligning to TRBD2. V lost 0 bases and J lost 5; bases outside the gene matches: 12. The CDR3 has 17 residues. CDR1 and CDR2 (germline): SGHNT, YYREEE (reference sequence). Here the CDR3 reads CASSLGLLASGINEQYF. CDR3 DNA: TGTGCCAGCAGCTTGGGACTATTGGCTAGCGGGATTAACGAGCAGTACTTC.

The gene calls are TRBV6-4 and TRBJ2-1; D gene unclear. The CDR3 length is 22 residues. The ends were cut back, 0 bases at V and 3 bases at J, with 30 bases in the middle. The germline gives CDR1 MRHNA, CDR2 SNTAGT. The CDR3: CASSDSWPKSLHPFTHYNEQFF. The DNA for the CDR3 is TGTGCCAGCAGTGACTCTTGGCCCAAGTCATTGCACCCGTTCACCCACTACAATGAGCAGTTCTTC.

This rearrangement joins TRBV5-4 to TRBJ1-4, with D perhaps TRBD1 (6 bases). With 1 base removed from V and 4 bases from J, the gap between germline ends came to 14 bases. The CDR3 sequence is 16 residues long. Germline V CDR1 and CDR2: SGHNT, YYREEE (reference sequence). The CDR3 protein is CASSLYRDGGNEKLFF. CDR3 DNA: TGTGCCAGCAGCTTGTACAGGGACGGAGGTAATGAAAAACTGTTTTTT. Full variable domain (missing parts from reference TRBV5-4 and TRBJ1-4): ETGVTQSPTHLIKTRGQQVTLRCSSQSGHNTVSWYQQALGQGPQFIFQYYREEENGRGNFPPRFSGLQFPNYSSELNVNALELDDSALYLCASSLYRDGGNEKLFFGSGTQLSVL.